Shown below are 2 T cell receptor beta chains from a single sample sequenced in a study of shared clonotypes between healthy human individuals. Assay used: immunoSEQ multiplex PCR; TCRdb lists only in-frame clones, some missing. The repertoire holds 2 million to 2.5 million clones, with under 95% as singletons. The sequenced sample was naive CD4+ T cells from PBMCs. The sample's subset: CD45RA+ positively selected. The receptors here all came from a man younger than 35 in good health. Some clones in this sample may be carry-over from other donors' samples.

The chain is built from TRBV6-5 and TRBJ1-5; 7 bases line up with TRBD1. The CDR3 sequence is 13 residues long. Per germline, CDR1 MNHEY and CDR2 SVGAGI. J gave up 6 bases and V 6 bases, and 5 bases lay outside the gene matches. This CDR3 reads CASSLRGPQPQHF. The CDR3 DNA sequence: TGTGCCAGCAGCCTTAGGGGGCCTCAGCCCCAGCATTTT.

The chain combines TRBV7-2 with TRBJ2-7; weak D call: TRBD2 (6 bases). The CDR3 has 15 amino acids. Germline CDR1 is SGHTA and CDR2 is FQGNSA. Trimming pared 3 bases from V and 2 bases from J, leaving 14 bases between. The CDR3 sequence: CASSLGGKNPYEQYF. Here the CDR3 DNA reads TGTGCCAGCAGCTTGGGCGGGAAGAACCCCTACGAGCAGTACTTC.